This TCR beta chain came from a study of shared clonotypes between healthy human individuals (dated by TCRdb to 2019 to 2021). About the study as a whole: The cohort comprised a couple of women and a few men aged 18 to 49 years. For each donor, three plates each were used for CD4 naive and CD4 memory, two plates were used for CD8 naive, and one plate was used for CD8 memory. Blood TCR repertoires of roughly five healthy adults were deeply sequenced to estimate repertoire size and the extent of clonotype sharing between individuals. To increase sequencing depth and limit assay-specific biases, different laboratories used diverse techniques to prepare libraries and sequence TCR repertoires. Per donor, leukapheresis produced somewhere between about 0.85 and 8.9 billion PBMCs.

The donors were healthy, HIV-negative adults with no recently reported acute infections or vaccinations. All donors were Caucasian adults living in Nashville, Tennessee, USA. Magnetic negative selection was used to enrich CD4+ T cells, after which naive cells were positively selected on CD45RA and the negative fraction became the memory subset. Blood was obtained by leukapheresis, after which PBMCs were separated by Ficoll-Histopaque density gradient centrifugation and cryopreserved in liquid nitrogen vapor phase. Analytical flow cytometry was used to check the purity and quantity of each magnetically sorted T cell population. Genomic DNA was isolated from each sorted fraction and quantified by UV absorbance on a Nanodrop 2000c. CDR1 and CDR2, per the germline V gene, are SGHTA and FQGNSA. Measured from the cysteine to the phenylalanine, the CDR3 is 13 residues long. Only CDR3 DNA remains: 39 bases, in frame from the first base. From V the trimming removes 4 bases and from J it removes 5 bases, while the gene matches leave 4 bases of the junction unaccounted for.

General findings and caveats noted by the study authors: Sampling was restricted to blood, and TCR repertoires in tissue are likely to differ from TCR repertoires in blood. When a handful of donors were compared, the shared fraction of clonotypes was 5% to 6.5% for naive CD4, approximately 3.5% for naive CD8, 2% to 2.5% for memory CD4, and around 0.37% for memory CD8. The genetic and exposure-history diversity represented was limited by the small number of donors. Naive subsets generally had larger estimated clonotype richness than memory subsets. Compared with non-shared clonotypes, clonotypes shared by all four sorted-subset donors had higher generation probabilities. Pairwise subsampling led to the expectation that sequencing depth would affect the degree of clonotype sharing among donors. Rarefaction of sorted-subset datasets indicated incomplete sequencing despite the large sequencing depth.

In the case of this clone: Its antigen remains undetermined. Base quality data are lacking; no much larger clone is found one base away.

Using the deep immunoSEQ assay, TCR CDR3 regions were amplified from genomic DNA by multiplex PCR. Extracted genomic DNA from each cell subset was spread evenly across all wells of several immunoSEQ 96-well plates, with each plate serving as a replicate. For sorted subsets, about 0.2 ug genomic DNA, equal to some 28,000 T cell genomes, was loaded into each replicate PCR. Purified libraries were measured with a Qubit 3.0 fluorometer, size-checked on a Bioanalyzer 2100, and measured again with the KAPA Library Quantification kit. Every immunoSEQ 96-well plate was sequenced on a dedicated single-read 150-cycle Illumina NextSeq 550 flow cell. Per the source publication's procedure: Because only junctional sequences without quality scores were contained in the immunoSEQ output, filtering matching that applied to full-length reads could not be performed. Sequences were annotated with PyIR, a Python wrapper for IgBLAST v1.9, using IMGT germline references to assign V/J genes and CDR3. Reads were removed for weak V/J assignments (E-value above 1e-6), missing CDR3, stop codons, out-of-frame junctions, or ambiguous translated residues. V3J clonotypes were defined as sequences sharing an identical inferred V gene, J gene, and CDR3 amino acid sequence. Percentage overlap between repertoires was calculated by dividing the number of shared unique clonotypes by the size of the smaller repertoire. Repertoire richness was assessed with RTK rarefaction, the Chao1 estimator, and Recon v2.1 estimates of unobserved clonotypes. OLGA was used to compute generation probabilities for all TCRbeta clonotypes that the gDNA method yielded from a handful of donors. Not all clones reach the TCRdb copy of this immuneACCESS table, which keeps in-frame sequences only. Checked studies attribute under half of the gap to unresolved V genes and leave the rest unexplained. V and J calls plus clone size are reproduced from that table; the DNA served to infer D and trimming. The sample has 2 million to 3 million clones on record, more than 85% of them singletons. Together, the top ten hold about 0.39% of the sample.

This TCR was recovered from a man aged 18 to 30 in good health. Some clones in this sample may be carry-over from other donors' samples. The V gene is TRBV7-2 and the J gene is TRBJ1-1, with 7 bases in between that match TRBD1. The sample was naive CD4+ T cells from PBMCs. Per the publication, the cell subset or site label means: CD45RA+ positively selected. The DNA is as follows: TGTGCCAGCAGCTGGGGGACAGTTACTGAAGCTTTCTTT. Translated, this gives CASSWGTVTEAFF.